Sequencing of this T cell receptor (beta chain) was carried out in a study of blood T cell repertoires in COVID-19. The CDR3 spans 14 residues. V was shortened by 1 base and J by 4 bases, with 10 bases between the two germline ends. Germline V lookup: CDR1 SGHVS, CDR2 FNYEAQ. Clones were sequenced by immunoSEQ multiplex PCR, and TCRdb holds only the in-frame ones, with some missing. The profile shows some 350,000 clones, around 87% of them singletons. Seattle's cohort entered during active infection and was followed longitudinally. Sequencing was performed on peripheral blood. The receptor was derived from a woman aged 45 to 65 with COVID-19, enrolled during active disease. This sequence joins TRBV7-6 and TRBJ1-2, with a tentative D call TRBD1 (5 bases). The CDR3 coding sequence is TGTGCCAGCAGCTTAGGGGGCCAGGGCTATGGCTACACCTTC. It encodes CASSLGGQGYGYTF.